The 20 T cell receptor beta chains given below trace back to one sample, sequenced in a study of graft-versus-host responses after intestinal transplantation. Only in-frame clones appear in the TCRdb table, and some are missing; sequencing was by immunoSEQ multiplex PCR. The table includes about 51,000 clones, roughly 90% detected once. The antigens these receptors bind are not known. Sequenced here: unstimulated CD4+ T cells sorted from spleen or lymph node cells, sampled before transplant. These receptors all come from a human donor who was the organ donor for an intestinal transplant.

V and J are TRBV7-3 and TRBJ2-2; 9 nucleotides line up with TRBD2. Germline V gene sequence: CDR1 SGHTA, CDR2 FQGTGA. This CDR3 region has 16 residues. The J segment lost 0 bases and the V segment lost 3 bases, leaving 2 bases of the junction unmatched. The CDR3 loop reads CASSLTSGTNTGELFF. The DNA for the CDR3 is TGTGCCAGCAGCTTGACTAGCGGAACGAACACCGGGGAGCTGTTTTTT.

DNA of the CDR3: TGTGCCAGCAGTTTAATGGGCCCTGGGGCCAACGTCCTGACTTTC. Its translation: CASSLMGPGANVLTF. The J gene is TRBJ2-6, the V gene TRBV28; D gene unclear. CDR3 size: 15 residues. The V end lost 2 bases, the J end lost 2 bases, and 7 bases lay between the germline ends. In germline, CDR1 is MDHEN, CDR2 SYDVKM.

The rearrangement joins TRBV6-4 to TRBJ2-3, with TRBD2 matching over 10 bases. The CDR3 extends over 15 amino acids. Germline-derived CDR1 and CDR2 are MRHNA and SNTAGT. The trim removed 5 bases at V and 6 bases at J, leaving 8 bases unmatched. Written as DNA, the CDR3 is TGTGCCAGCAGTATACGGACTAGCGGAGCCGATACGCAGTATTTT. It encodes CASSIRTSGADTQYF.

J is TRBJ1-2 and V is TRBV25-1; D is undetermined. The CDR3 consists of 14 residues. Germline V gene sequence: CDR1 MGHDK, CDR2 SYGVNS. V shed 2 bases and J shed 5 bases, with 12 bases lying between them. The CDR3 bases are TGTGCCAGCAGTGAAGCTCACCCTCTATATGGCTACACCTTC. Protein product: CASSEAHPLYGYTF.

This sequence joins TRBV10-3 and TRBJ2-7, with D maybe TRBD2 (5 bases). This CDR3 contains 11 residues. The germline V and J ends were trimmed by 10 bases and 3 bases, with 10 bases remaining between them. Germline V CDR1 and CDR2: ENHRY, SYGVKD. The CDR3 DNA reads as TGTGCCACCTCAAGCGGCTACGAGCAGTACTTC. It translates to CATSSGYEQYF.

The gene calls are TRBV6-1 and TRBJ1-5; 10 positions match TRBD1. The CDR3 loop spans 21 amino acids. Germline trimming cut 0 bases from V and 4 bases from J; bases unmatched to any gene: 18. Germline loops: CDR1 MNHNS, CDR2 SASEGT. This chain's CDR3 is CASSEARDRGTFFAVNQPQHF. The CDR3, as DNA: TGTGCCAGCAGTGAAGCACGGGACAGGGGCACTTTCTTCGCGGTTAATCAGCCCCAGCATTTT.

The CDR3 here is CASSPSGQGAEAFF. The CDR3 DNA sequence: TGTGCCAGCAGTCCCTCGGGACAGGGGGCTGAAGCTTTCTTT. The genes are TRBV6-6 and TRBJ1-1; 11 nucleotides agree with TRBD1. The V segment lost 5 bases and the J segment 6 bases; nucleotides outside the gene matches: 5. The CDR3 is 14 amino acids. Germline V CDR1 and CDR2: MNHNY, SVGAGI (reference sequence).

This chain uses TRBV28 with TRBJ1-5; 7 nucleotides line up with TRBD1. This CDR3 is built from 16 residues. Germline CDR1 and CDR2: MDHEN and SYDVKM. V trimming: 2 bases; J trimming: 8 bases; junction bases outside the gene matches: 12. The CDR3 spells CASSLERAYRGKPQHF. CDR3 nucleotide sequence: TGTGCCAGCAGTTTAGAACGAGCCTACAGGGGAAAGCCCCAGCATTTT.

The genes are TRBV7-6 and TRBJ2-2; D remains unclear. The V end lost 5 bases, the J end lost 7 bases, and 17 bases lay between the germline ends. Germline V gives CDR1 SGHVS, CDR2 FNYEAQ. The length of the CDR3 is 15 residues. The CDR3 coding sequence is TGTGCCAGCAGCCACGAAGGAAAGGCGGTCGGGGAGCTGTTTTTT. It translates to CASSHEGKAVGELFF.

The chain recombines TRBV7-2 with TRBJ2-5, with TRBD2 matching 7 bases. CDR1 SGHTA and CDR2 FQGNSA come from the germline V gene. The CDR3 spans 13 residues. V lost 3 bases to trimming and J lost 3 bases; unmatched junction nucleotides: 1. CDR3: CASSFAGEETQYF. Written as DNA, the CDR3 is TGTGCCAGCAGCTTCGCGGGAGAAGAGACCCAGTACTTC.

This chain links TRBV14 with TRBJ2-5; a possible D gene is TRBD2 (5 bases). This CDR3 comprises 16 residues. Germline CDR1 reads SGHDN; CDR2 reads FVKESK. V gave up 1 base and J gave up 5 bases, with 17 bases separating them. The DNA of the CDR3 is TGTGCCAGCAGCCAAGTCCCCAGGACGGACTCGGAGACCCAGTACTTC. Translated, it gives CASSQVPRTDSETQYF.

This chain joins TRBV5-5 and TRBJ1-4; D may be TRBD1 (6 bases). CDR3 length equals 15 residues. Germline V gene data show CDR1 as SGHKS and CDR2 as YYEKEE (reference sequence). The V end lost 4 bases, the J end lost 7 bases, and 17 bases lay between the germline ends. The CDR3 protein is CASSERTAWGEKLFF. The CDR3, as DNA: TGTGCCAGCAGCGAGCGGACAGCGTGGGGTGAAAAACTGTTTTTT.

The gene calls are TRBV2 and TRBJ2-1, with 7 nucleotides matching TRBD2. V gave up 8 bases and J gave up 15 bases; unmatched junction bases: 16. Germline CDR1 and CDR2: SNHLY and FYNNEI. This CDR3 region has 13 residues. As DNA, the CDR3 is TGTGCCAGCCTGGCGGGAGTTGGTACTGGATGGTTCTTC. Its translation is CASLAGVGTGWFF.

The chain combines TRBV4-1 with TRBJ1-3, with TRBD1 identical over 8 bases. This CDR3 is built from 17 residues. Looked up from germline, CDR1 is MGHRA and CDR2 is YSYEKL. The trim removed 4 bases at V and 2 bases at J, leaving 10 bases unmatched. CDR3 protein: CASSRSGLTGAGNTIYF. The CDR3, as DNA: TGCGCCAGCAGCCGATCGGGTCTGACAGGGGCTGGAAACACCATATATTTT.

This clone appeared once. The V gene is TRBV6-4, the J gene TRBJ2-1, with TRBD1 identical over 8 bases. Germline V gene sequence: CDR1 MRHNA, CDR2 SNTAGT. V was clipped by 5 bases and J by 0 bases; unmatched bases: 3. The CDR3 is made up of 15 amino acids. CDR3 in DNA: TGTGCCAGCAGTACCACAGGGGGCTCCTACAATGAGCAGTTCTTC. It codes for CASSTTGGSYNEQFF.

The gene calls are TRBV5-6 and TRBJ1-2; D is uncertain. From germline, CDR1 is SGHDT and CDR2 YYEEEE. CDR3 length: 13 residues. Trimming left V 0 bases short and J 2 bases short, with 5 bases between. CDR3 DNA sequence: TGTGCCAGCAGCTTGGGGCAGAACTATGGCTACACCTTC. This sequence encodes CASSLGQNYGYTF.

The CDR3: CASSVAGGSYNEQFF. CDR3 nucleotides: TGTGCCAGCAGCGTAGCGGGGGGCTCCTACAATGAGCAGTTCTTC. V is TRBV9 and J is TRBJ2-1, with 7 bases that match TRBD2. Germline CDR1 is SGDLS and CDR2 is YYNGEE. The CDR3 has 15 residues. Trimming removed 0 bases from V and 0 bases from J; junction bases left unmatched: 0.

V usage is TRBV5-1 and J usage is TRBJ2-1, with D tentatively TRBD2 (6 bases). With 5 bases removed from V and 8 bases from J, the gap between germline ends came to 20 bases. The CDR3 has 15 residues. Per the germline V gene, CDR1 is SGHRS and CDR2 is YFSETQ. The CDR3 DNA follows: TGCGCCAGCAGTTCCGGGACTCACCTCACCGATGAGCAGTTCTTC. The encoded protein is CASSSGTHLTDEQFF.

The chain is built from TRBV28 and TRBJ1-2; no firm D call. V lost 3 bases, J lost 6 bases, and 11 bases lay in between. Per the germline V gene, CDR1 is MDHEN and CDR2 is SYDVKM. The CDR3 covers 13 residues. DNA for the CDR3: TGTGCCAGCAGTTTTGAGGGTAGGGATGGCTACACCTTC. Its translation is CASSFEGRDGYTF.

A word on this clone: Germline is not matched at one junction end, which may reflect a read error. This chain joins TRBV7-7 and TRBJ2-1, with 9 bases aligning to TRBD2. Germline-derived CDR1 and CDR2 are SSHAT and FNYEAQ (reference sequence). This CDR3 contains 15 residues. CDR3 residues: CASSLGLAGYNEQFF. CDR3 DNA: TGTGCTAGCAGCTTAGGGCTAGCGGGATACAATGAGCAGTTCTTC.